The T cell receptor (beta chain) described here comes from a study of cytomegalovirus exposure and HLA in healthy donors. For the study at large: Approximately 80 million unique TCRs, all from HLA-typed donors, were included in an early release of the data. Study observations and caveats: Most TCR sequences showed up rarely, but some public TCRs showed up in many donors. Researchers counted roughly 150 TCR beta chains as cytomegalovirus-associated.

In the PCR, 60 Vbeta and 13 Jbeta primers were used. Here immunoSEQ multiplex PCR was the method, and the copy in TCRdb shows in-frame clones only, minus some. The sample consists of hundreds of thousands of clones, roughly 83% of them appearing once. V was pared by 7 bases and J by 0 bases, with 9 bases between. This CDR3 contains 12 residues. From germline, CDR1 is SQVTM and CDR2 ANQGSEA. Regarding this clone: Its cognate antigen is unknown.

This receptor was taken from a boy younger than 10 in good health and CMV-seronegative. Sequenced: PBMCs. This chain connects TRBV29-1 to TRBJ1-1; TRBD1 is a possible D gene (6 bases). This chain's CDR3 is CSAGQMNTEAFF. In nucleotides, the CDR3 is TGCAGCGCAGGACAGATGAACACTGAAGCTTTCTTT.